These 28 T cell receptor beta chains came from one sample sequenced in a study of OX40 agonist ivuxolimab in advanced cancers. The repertoire was sequenced with immunoSEQ multiplex PCR; TCRdb's copy has only in-frame clones and lacks some. Altogether roughly 90,000 clones are present, roughly 85% being singletons, with the ten largest covering 1.4% to 1.5%. The specimen comprised CD4+ or CD8+ T cells sorted from blood, sampled in a trial of the OX40 agonist ivuxolimab. The receptor source for this set is an adult with an advanced solid tumor such as melanoma, head and neck, liver or kidney cancer.

This chain's CDR3 is CAWSEGTGAYEQYF. CDR3 DNA sequence: TGTGCCTGGAGCGAGGGGACAGGGGCCTACGAGCAGTACTTC. The chain is built from TRBV30 and TRBJ2-7, with 10 bases lining up with TRBD1. The CDR3 loop spans 14 amino acids. J lost 2 bases, V lost 3 bases, and 4 bases had no gene match. The V gene's germline CDR1 is GTSNPN and CDR2 SVGIG (reference sequence).

The genes are TRBV2 and TRBJ2-2, with D possibly TRBD1 on 6 matching bases. V was shortened by 3 bases and J by 0 bases, with 17 bases between the two germline ends. The CDR3 is 18 amino acids. The germline CDR1 and CDR2 sequences are SNHLY and FYNNEI. The CDR3 DNA reads as TGTGCCAGCAGTGATGTTAGGGGGAGCCCCTCGAACACCGGGGAGCTGTTTTTT. This gives the protein CASSDVRGSPSNTGELFF. Looking up the rest from reference TRBV2 and TRBJ2-2 gives the full variable domain: EPEVTQTPSHQVTQMGQEVILRCVPISNHLYFYWYRQILGQKVEFLVSFYNNEISEKSEIFDDQFSVERPDGSNFTLKIRSTKLEDSAMYFCASSDVRGSPSNTGELFFGEGSRLTVL.

This rearrangement joins TRBV28 to TRBJ1-5; maybe TRBD1 (5 bases). Germline V gives CDR1 MDHEN, CDR2 SYDVKM. The CDR3 runs to 15 residues. V was shortened by 6 bases and J by 7 bases, with 19 bases between the two germline ends. CDR3 region: CASSNTAGMSQPQHF. CDR3 in DNA: TGTGCCAGCAGCAACACGGCAGGGATGAGCCAGCCCCAGCATTTT.

This chain connects TRBV5-1 to TRBJ1-2; D possibly corresponds to TRBD1 (6 bases). V was clipped by 7 bases and J by 3 bases, with 13 bases between them. Germline CDR1 is SGHRS and CDR2 is YFSETQ. The CDR3 has 13 residues. This CDR3 reads CASGLPGDYGYTF. In DNA, the CDR3 is TGCGCCAGCGGGCTGCCAGGGGACTATGGCTACACCTTC.

On this clone itself: A read error may produce the germline difference seen at one junction end. The chain combines TRBV7-2 with TRBJ1-4; possible D gene TRBD1, 5 bases. The CDR3 has 15 amino acids. Germline V gene data show CDR1 as SGHTA and CDR2 as FQGNSA. For the CDR3, the DNA is TGTGCCAGCAGCTCCGGCGGTCGGGGCGATGAAAAACTGCTTTTT. This codes for CASSSGGRGDEKLLF.

This clone has just a few counts. The rearrangement uses TRBV5-1 and TRBJ2-2, with a possible D match to TRBD2 (6 bases). Germline assignment: CDR1 SGHRS and CDR2 YFSETQ. The V and J ends lost 2 bases and 1 base respectively, with 9 bases between them. The CDR3 runs to 15 residues. CDR3 in amino acids: CASSFGAGNTGELFF. The CDR3 nucleotides read TGCGCCAGCAGCTTTGGAGCGGGGAACACCGGGGAGCTGTTTTTT.

The chain joins TRBV11-2 to TRBJ1-1; 7 bases agree with TRBD1. Germline V gene lookup returns CDR1 SGHAT and CDR2 FQNNGV. V dropped 4 bases and J dropped 4; count of bases not matched to a gene: 6. CDR3 size: 14 residues. The CDR3 region is CASSSQGSGTEAFF. Written as DNA, the CDR3 is TGTGCCAGCAGCTCACAGGGGTCCGGCACTGAAGCTTTCTTT.

In its sample, this clone is medium-sized. The chain couples TRBV6-5 to TRBJ1-2, with a weak D call TRBD1 (6 bases). V lost 6 bases and J 0 bases, leaving 14 bases between the germline ends. Germline lookup yields CDR1 MNHEY and CDR2 SVGAGI. CDR3 length equals 15 residues. The CDR3 bases are TGTGCCAGCAGCTCAAGACGGACAGCTAACTATGGCTACACCTTC. The encoded protein is CASSSRRTANYGYTF.

The chain combines TRBV28 with TRBJ1-1; TRBD1 aligns across 7 bases. Germline CDR1 MDHEN, CDR2 SYDVKM. The CDR3 covers 18 residues. V gave up 7 bases and J gave up 3 bases; unmatched junction bases: 20. CDR3 bases: TGTGCCAGCATCGGTAGTGAGACAGGGAGTTTTTGGGACACTGAAGCTTTCTTT. Amino acid sequence: CASIGSETGSFWDTEAFF.

The genes are TRBV28 and TRBJ2-5; 7 positions agree with TRBD2. Trimming at V came to 7 bases and at J to 0 bases, leaving 5 bases not matched to a gene. The length of the CDR3 is 14 residues. Germline-derived CDR1 and CDR2 are MDHEN and SYDVKM. The CDR3 region is CASIGGGNQETQYF. The CDR3 nucleotides are TGTGCCAGCATTGGGGGGGGGAACCAAGAGACCCAGTACTTC.

The V gene is TRBV19, the J gene TRBJ2-7; a possible D gene is TRBD1 (6 bases). Per germline, CDR1 LNHDA and CDR2 SQIVND (reference sequence). V was pared by 6 bases and J by 3 bases, with 12 bases between. This CDR3 has 13 residues. The CDR3 DNA follows: TGTGCCAGTAGGGAGCAGGGGAGCTACGAGCAGTACTTC. It translates to CASREQGSYEQYF.

This sequence joins TRBV25-1 and TRBJ1-5; D possibly corresponds to TRBD1 (5 bases). The germline V gene has CDR1 MGHDK and CDR2 SYGVNS. V was shortened by 10 bases and J by 3 bases, with 10 bases between the two germline ends. The CDR3 is 12 residues long. CDR3 nucleotide sequence: TGTGCCACCCAGGGCCCCAATCAGCCCCAGCATTTT. It translates to CATQGPNQPQHF.

The chain couples TRBV7-9 to TRBJ1-2, with 7 bases identical to TRBD1. The CDR3 extends over 15 amino acids. Germline CDR1 and CDR2: SEHNR and FQNEAQ (reference sequence). With 5 bases clipped from V and 4 bases from J, the junction kept 10 bases outside the gene matches. CDR3 protein: CASSPTGQASYGYTF. The CDR3 region has the DNA TGTGCCAGCAGCCCTACTGGACAGGCGTCCTATGGCTACACCTTC.

V and J are TRBV29-1 and TRBJ2-7; the match to TRBD1 covers 8 bases. V was pared by 2 bases and J by 8 bases, with 11 bases of the junction left unmatched. This CDR3 is built from 14 residues. Germline loops: CDR1 SQVTM, CDR2 ANQGSEA. The CDR3 sequence is CSVEKGQEVDKQYF. The CDR3 DNA follows: TGCAGCGTTGAAAAGGGACAGGAGGTCGACAAGCAGTACTTC.

This chain uses TRBV29-1 with TRBJ2-2; 10 nucleotides line up with TRBD2. Germline V gene lookup returns CDR1 SQVTM and CDR2 ANQGSEA. V was pared by 6 bases and J by 7 bases, with 8 bases of the junction left unmatched. The CDR3 has 14 residues. Here the CDR3 DNA reads TGCAGCGTAGCTAGCGGGAGTAGTGACGGGGAGCTGTTTTTT. Translating it yields CSVASGSSDGELFF.

The V and J genes are TRBV28 and TRBJ2-3; the D is unclear. The ends were cut back, 5 bases at V and 3 bases at J, with 15 bases in the middle. Germline CDR1 reads MDHEN; CDR2 reads SYDVKM. The CDR3 contains 15 residues. Written as DNA, the CDR3 is TGTGCCAGCAGTACGGTCCCTGGGAAGACAGATACGCAGTATTTT. Translated: CASSTVPGKTDTQYF.

Only a few counts were recorded for this clone. The V gene is TRBV11-2, the J gene TRBJ1-4, with TRBD1 as a possible D gene (5 bases). V was trimmed by 5 bases and J by 12 bases, leaving 25 bases between them. This CDR3 has 16 residues. Germline loops: CDR1 SGHAT, CDR2 FQNNGV. The CDR3 loop reads CASSENPDILMGQLFF. CDR3 nucleotide sequence: TGTGCCAGCAGCGAGAACCCGGACATCTTGATGGGTCAACTGTTTTTT.

V gene TRBV5-1 combines with J gene TRBJ2-3; TRBD2 matches at 7 bases. This CDR3 spans 16 amino acids. V dropped 3 bases and J dropped 0; count of bases not matched to a gene: 7. The germline gives CDR1 SGHRS, CDR2 YFSETQ. The DNA for the CDR3 is TGCGCCAGCAGCTCAGAAGGGAGGGGAAGCACAGATACGCAGTATTTT. As protein: CASSSEGRGSTDTQYF. Full variable domain (outside the CDR3, taken from reference TRBV5-1 and TRBJ2-3): KAGVTQTPRYLIKTRGQQVTLSCSPISGHRSVSWYQQTPGQGLQFLFEYFSETQRNKGNFPGRFSGRQFSNSRSEMNVSTLELGDSALYLCASSSEGRGSTDTQYFGPGTRLTVL.

The chain couples TRBV7-2 to TRBJ2-7; a weak D match, TRBD1 (6 bases). Trimming removed 4 bases from V and 0 bases from J, with 19 bases in between. CDR3 length equals 17 residues. Germline V CDR1 and CDR2: SGHTA, FQGNSA. The CDR3 loop reads CASSSPGQYVHSYEQYF. CDR3 nucleotide sequence: TGTGCCAGCAGCTCCCCTGGACAGTACGTTCACTCCTACGAGCAGTACTTC.

V gene TRBV9 combines with J gene TRBJ1-1, with 11 bases identical to TRBD1. Losses at the gene ends were 4 bases for V and 8 bases for J; bases not matched to a gene: 13. Germline CDR1 reads SGDLS; CDR2 reads YYNGEE. This CDR3 is built from 16 residues. The CDR3 DNA reads TGTGCCAGCAGCTTCGGAATGGGACAGGGGGATACAGAAGCTTTCTTT. This codes for CASSFGMGQGDTEAFF.

The CDR3 bases are TGCGCCAGCAGCTCCGACCCTAGCGGCAGCTCCTACAATGAGCAGTTCTTC. Translated, it gives CASSSDPSGSSYNEQFF. The chain employs TRBV5-1 and TRBJ2-1, with 7 bases matching TRBD2. Germline V lookup: CDR1 SGHRS, CDR2 YFSETQ. V trimming: 3 bases; J trimming: 0 bases; junction bases outside the gene matches: 9. The CDR3 contains 17 residues. Full variable domain (rest looked up from reference TRBV5-1 and TRBJ2-1): KAGVTQTPRYLIKTRGQQVTLSCSPISGHRSVSWYQQTPGQGLQFLFEYFSETQRNKGNFPGRFSGRQFSNSRSEMNVSTLELGDSALYLCASSSDPSGSSYNEQFFGPGTRLTVL.

The rearrangement uses TRBV4-1 and TRBJ2-5; D is unresolved. Gene TRBJ2-7 matches the end of the DNA better, so the J call may be wrong. Germline CDR1 is MGHRA and CDR2 is YSYEKL. The CDR3 covers 14 residues. As DNA, the CDR3 is TGCGCCAGCAGCCAAGCCGAAAGCTCCTACGAGCAGTACTTC. Residues: CASSQAESSYEQYF.

This sequence joins TRBV27 and TRBJ2-1, with TRBD1 as a possible D gene (6 bases). V dropped 5 bases and J dropped 3 bases, with 11 bases sitting between them. The CDR3 covers 14 residues. The germline gives CDR1 MNHEY, CDR2 SMNVEV (reference sequence). CDR3 nucleotide sequence: TGTGCCAGCAGTATTACAGGGAGCTACAATGAGCAGTTCTTC. Amino acids: CASSITGSYNEQFF.

This clone was counted between two and nine times. V usage is TRBV10-3 and J usage is TRBJ2-1; D is perhaps TRBD2 (5 bases). Between the trimmed V and J ends, which lost 10 bases and 7 bases, there was a span of 14 bases. This CDR3 comprises 12 residues. Germline CDR1 is ENHRY and CDR2 is SYGVKD. The CDR3 protein is CATSGGENEQFF. The CDR3 nucleotides read TGTGCCACCTCTGGAGGAGAGAATGAGCAGTTCTTC.

The J gene is TRBJ1-2, the V gene TRBV6-5; D unclear. The V and J ends lost 6 bases and 0 bases respectively, with 8 bases between them. Per the germline V gene, CDR1 is MNHEY and CDR2 is SVGAGI. CDR3 size: 13 residues. DNA of the CDR3: TGTGCCAGCAGGACAACGTCTAACTATGGCTACACCTTC. Amino acids: CASRTTSNYGYTF.

The CDR3 nucleotides read TGTGCCAGCACCGATGTAGGACAAAGGAATTCACCCCTCCACTTT. It encodes CASTDVGQRNSPLHF. The chain carries TRBV11-3 and TRBJ1-6; tentative D call: TRBD1 (5 bases). The germline V gene has CDR1 SGHNT and CDR2 YENEEA. With 7 bases removed from V and 7 bases from J, the gap between germline ends came to 17 bases. The CDR3 is 15 amino acids.

The sample holds a few counts of this clone. The chain is built from TRBV28 and TRBJ2-4; D may be TRBD2 (6 bases). The CDR3 runs 12 residues. Germline V gene lookup returns CDR1 MDHEN and CDR2 SYDVKM. Trimming removed 3 bases from V and 15 bases from J, with 15 bases in between. The CDR3 nucleotides are TGTGCCAGCAGTTTTTTCACGGAGGGTACGTACTTC. Protein sequence: CASSFFTEGTYF. Variable domain in full (rest from reference TRBV28 and TRBJ2-4): DVKVTQSSRYLVKRTGEKVFLECVQDMDHENMFWYRQDPGLGLRLIYFSYDVKMKEKGDIPEGYSVSREKKERFSLILESASTNQTSMYLCASSFFTEGTYFGAGTRLSVL.

The gene calls are TRBV28 and TRBJ2-7; D unclear. Trimming stripped 7 bases from V and 2 bases from J, with 6 bases between. Germline V gene sequence: CDR1 MDHEN, CDR2 SYDVKM. This CDR3 has 11 amino acids. The CDR3 nucleotides are TGTGCCAGCAATCGGGCCTACGAGCAGTACTTC. Its protein product is CASNRAYEQYF.